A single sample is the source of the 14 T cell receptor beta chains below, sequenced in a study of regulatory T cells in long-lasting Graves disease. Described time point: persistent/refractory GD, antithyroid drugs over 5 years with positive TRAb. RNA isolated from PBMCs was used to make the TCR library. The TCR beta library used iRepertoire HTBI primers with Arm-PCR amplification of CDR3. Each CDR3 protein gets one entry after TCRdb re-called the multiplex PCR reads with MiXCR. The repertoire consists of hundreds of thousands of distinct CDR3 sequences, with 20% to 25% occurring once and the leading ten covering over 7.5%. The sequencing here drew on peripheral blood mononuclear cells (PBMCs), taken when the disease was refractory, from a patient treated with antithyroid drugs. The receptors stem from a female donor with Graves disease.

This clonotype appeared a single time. CDR3 DNA: TGTGCCAGCACGCAGTCCCCAGCGGTGGAGGGCTACACCTTC. Translation gives CASTQSPAVEGYTF. V gene TRBV12-3 or TRBV12-4 combines with J gene TRBJ1-2; no firm D call. The CDR3 is 14 residues long. Trimming took off 7 bases at V and 8 bases at J, with 20 bases between the two ends.

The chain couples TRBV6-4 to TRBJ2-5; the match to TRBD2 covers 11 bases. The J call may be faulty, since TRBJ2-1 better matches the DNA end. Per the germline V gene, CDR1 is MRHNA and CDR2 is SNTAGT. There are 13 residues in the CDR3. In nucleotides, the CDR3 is TGTGCCAGCAGTCACGGACTAGCGGGTGAGCAGTTCTTC. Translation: CASSHGLAGEQFF.

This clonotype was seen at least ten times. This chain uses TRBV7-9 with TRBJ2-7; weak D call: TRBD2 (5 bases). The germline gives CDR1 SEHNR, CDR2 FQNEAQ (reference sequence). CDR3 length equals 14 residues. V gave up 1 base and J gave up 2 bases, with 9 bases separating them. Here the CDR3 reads CASSLDRDTYEQYF. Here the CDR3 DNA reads TGTGCCAGCAGCTTAGATCGGGATACCTACGAGCAGTACTTC.

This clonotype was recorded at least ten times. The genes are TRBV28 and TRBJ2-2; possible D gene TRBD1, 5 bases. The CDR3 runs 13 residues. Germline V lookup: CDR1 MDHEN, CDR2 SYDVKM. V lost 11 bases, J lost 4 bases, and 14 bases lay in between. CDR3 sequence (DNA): TGTGCCGGGGCTGGGGTTATCACCGGGGAGCTGTTTTTT. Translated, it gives CAGAGVITGELFF.

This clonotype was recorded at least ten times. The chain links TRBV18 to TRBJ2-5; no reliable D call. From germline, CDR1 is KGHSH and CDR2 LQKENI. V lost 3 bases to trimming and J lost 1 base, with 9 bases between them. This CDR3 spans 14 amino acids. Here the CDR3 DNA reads TGTGCCAGCTCACCCCAACAGTCCCAAGAGACCCAGTACTTC. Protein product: CASSPQQSQETQYF.

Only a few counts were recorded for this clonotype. CDR3 residues: CASSFYRDYETQYF. CDR3 sequence (DNA): TGTGCCAGCAGCTTTTACCGGGACTACGAGACCCAGTACTTC. The J gene is TRBJ2-5, the V gene TRBV5-8, with 7 bases fitting TRBD2. CDR1 and CDR2 (germline): SGHTS, YDEGEE. Losses at the gene ends were 2 bases for V and 5 bases for J; bases not matched to a gene: 6. CDR3 length equals 14 residues.

CDR3 in amino acids: CAWSNAAGGGAFF. The CDR3 coding sequence is TGTGCCTGGAGTAATGCCGCAGGGGGGGGAGCTTTCTTT. V gene TRBV30 combines with J gene TRBJ1-1; 7 nucleotides agree with TRBD1. Germline V gene sequence: CDR1 GTSNPN, CDR2 SVGIG (reference sequence). J gave up 10 bases and V 2 bases, and 10 bases lay outside the gene matches. The length of the CDR3 is 13 residues.

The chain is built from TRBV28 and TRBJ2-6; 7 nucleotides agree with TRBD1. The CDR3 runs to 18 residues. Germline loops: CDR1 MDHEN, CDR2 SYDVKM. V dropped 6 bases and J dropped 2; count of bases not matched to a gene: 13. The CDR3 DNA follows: TGTGCCAGCAGCCTTGATTCAGGGGGAGTACCTGGGGCCAACGTCCTGACTTTC. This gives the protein CASSLDSGGVPGANVLTF.

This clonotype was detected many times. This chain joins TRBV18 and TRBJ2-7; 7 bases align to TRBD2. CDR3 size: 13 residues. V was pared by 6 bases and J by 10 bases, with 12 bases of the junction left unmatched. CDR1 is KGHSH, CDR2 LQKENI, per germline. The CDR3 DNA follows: TGTGCCAGCTCTCCTAAGGGGACTACTAGACAGTACTTC. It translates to CASSPKGTTRQYF.

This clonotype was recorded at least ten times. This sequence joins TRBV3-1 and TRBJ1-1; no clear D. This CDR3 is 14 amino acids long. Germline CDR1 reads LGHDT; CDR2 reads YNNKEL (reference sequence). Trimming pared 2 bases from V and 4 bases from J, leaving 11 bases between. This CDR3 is CASSQSGGPTEAFF. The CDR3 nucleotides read TGTGCCAGCAGCCAATCAGGCGGGCCCACTGAAGCTTTCTTT.

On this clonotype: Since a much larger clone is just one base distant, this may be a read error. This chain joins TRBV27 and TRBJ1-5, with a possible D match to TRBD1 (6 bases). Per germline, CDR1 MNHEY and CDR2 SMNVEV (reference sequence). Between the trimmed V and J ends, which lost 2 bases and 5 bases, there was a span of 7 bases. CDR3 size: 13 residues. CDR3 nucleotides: TGTGCCAGCAGTTTACAGGGGTATCAGCCCCAGCATTTT. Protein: CASSLQGYQPQHF.

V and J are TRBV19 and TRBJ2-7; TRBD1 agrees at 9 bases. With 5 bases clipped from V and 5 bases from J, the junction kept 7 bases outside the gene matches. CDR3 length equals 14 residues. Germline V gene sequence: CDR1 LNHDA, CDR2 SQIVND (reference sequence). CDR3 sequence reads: CASSHRGRINEQYF. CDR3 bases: TGTGCCAGTAGTCACAGGGGGCGCATCAACGAGCAGTACTTC.

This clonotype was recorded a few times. CDR3 residues: CASSFGQGFVQETQYF. CDR3 coding DNA: TGTGCCAGCAGTTTCGGACAGGGTTTTGTGCAAGAGACCCAGTACTTC. The V and J genes are TRBV6-5 and TRBJ2-5; 8 bases align to TRBD1. The CDR3 spans 16 residues. In germline, CDR1 is MNHEY, CDR2 SVGAGI. The ends lost 4 bases at V and 2 bases at J; junction bases unmatched: 9.

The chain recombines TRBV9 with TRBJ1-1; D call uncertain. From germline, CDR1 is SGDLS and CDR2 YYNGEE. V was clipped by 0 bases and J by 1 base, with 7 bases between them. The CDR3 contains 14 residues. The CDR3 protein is CASSVGASNTEAFF. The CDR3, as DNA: TGTGCCAGCAGCGTAGGGGCCTCGAACACTGAAGCTTTCTTT.